These 23 T cell receptor beta chains originate from one sample sequenced in a study of blood T cell repertoires in COVID-19. Method: immunoSEQ multiplex PCR; TCRdb's copy keeps in-frame clones and lacks some. The top ten clones hold 6.9% of a sample with about 300,000 clones, about nine tenths of them seen once. Sequencing was performed on peripheral blood. The receptor set was obtained from a woman younger than 45 who had recovered from COVID-19.

The chain has TRBV7-6 and TRBJ2-3; 11 bases match TRBD2. After removal of 6 bases from V and 2 bases from J, the junction contained 1 base not matched to a gene. Germline CDR1 and CDR2: SGHVS and FNYEAQ. The CDR3 is 14 amino acids. In DNA, the CDR3 is TGTGCCAGCAGGGGACTAGCGGCCACAGATACGCAGTATTTT. Translated: CASRGLAATDTQYF.

This clone has only one observation. The rearrangement joins TRBV25-1 to TRBJ1-4; TRBD1 might be the D (6 bases). This CDR3 is built from 15 residues. The V end lost 4 bases, the J end lost 5 bases, and 14 bases lay between the germline ends. Looked up from germline, CDR1 is MGHDK and CDR2 is SYGVNS. This CDR3 reads CASSADRDINEKLFF. CDR3 DNA: TGTGCCAGCAGTGCTGACCGGGACATCAATGAAAAACTGTTTTTT.

In its sample, this clone was seen a few times. The chain recombines TRBV14 with TRBJ1-1, with unresolved D. The CDR3 is made up of 12 amino acids. Trimming left V 8 bases short and J 1 base short, with 8 bases between. CDR1 and CDR2 from the germline V gene are SGHDN and FVKESK. CDR3 loop: CASRGGNTEAFF. The CDR3 region has the DNA TGTGCCAGCCGGGGAGGGAACACTGAAGCTTTCTTT. Combining the CDR3 with reference TRBV14 and TRBJ1-1 gives the whole variable domain EAGVTQFPSHSVIEKGQTVTLRCDPISGHDNLYWYRRVMGKEIKFLLHFVKESKQDESGMPNNRFLAERTGGTYSTLKVQPAELEDSGVYFCASRGGNTEAFFGQGTRLTVV.

The chain links TRBV7-9 to TRBJ1-1; D is unclear. This CDR3 has 14 residues. Per germline, CDR1 SEHNR and CDR2 FQNEAQ (reference sequence). V was trimmed by 0 bases and J by 5 bases, leaving 10 bases between them. CDR3 amino acids: CASSLAQPGTEAFF. CDR3 bases: TGTGCCAGCAGCTTAGCCCAGCCAGGTACTGAAGCTTTCTTT.

The V and J genes are TRBV5-6 and TRBJ1-5; tentatively, D is TRBD1 (5 bases). The CDR3 has 13 residues. Deletions cut 2 bases from V and 5 bases from J, with 8 bases between. Germline V gives CDR1 SGHDT, CDR2 YYEEEE. The CDR3 DNA reads TGTGCCAGCAGCTTATGGGGCGATCAGCCCCAGCATTTT. Translated: CASSLWGDQPQHF.

This rearrangement joins TRBV24-1 to TRBJ2-3, with 11 bases fitting TRBD2. CDR1 KGHDR and CDR2 SFDVKD come from the germline V gene. The V segment lost 0 bases and the J segment 2 bases; nucleotides outside the gene matches: 6. The CDR3 has 18 residues. The CDR3 loop reads CATSDLGNSGGATDTQYF. CDR3 coding DNA: TGTGCCACCAGTGATTTGGGAAATAGCGGGGGGGCCACAGATACGCAGTATTTT.

The genes are TRBV27 and TRBJ2-4, with TRBD1 as a possible D gene (6 bases). CDR1 and CDR2 (germline): MNHEY, SMNVEV (reference sequence). V shed 6 bases and J shed 4 bases, with 13 bases lying between them. CDR3 length: 14 amino acids. Here the CDR3 DNA reads TGTGCCAGCAGGCGTGCAGGGGAAAAAAACATTCAGTACTTC. It yields the protein CASRRAGEKNIQYF.

The V call is TRBV5-1, the J call TRBJ1-3; 8 positions agree with TRBD1. Per germline, CDR1 SGHRS and CDR2 YFSETQ. V was clipped by 0 bases and J by 2 bases; unmatched bases: 4. The CDR3 loop spans 16 amino acids. CDR3 DNA: TGCGCCAGCAGCTTGGATCAGGGGGCCGCTGGAAACACCATATATTTT. This codes for CASSLDQGAAGNTIYF.

The rearrangement links TRBV7-9 to TRBJ1-5; 8 nucleotides agree with TRBD1. Germline loops: CDR1 SEHNR, CDR2 FQNEAQ (reference sequence). CDR3 length: 18 residues. J was trimmed by 0 bases and V by 5 bases; bases with no gene match: 12. CDR3 sequence reads: CASSQTGVRRGSNQPQHF. CDR3 in DNA: TGTGCCAGCAGCCAGACAGGGGTAAGAAGAGGTAGCAATCAGCCCCAGCATTTT.

The CDR3 nucleotides are TGCAGCGTTGAGGGACAAGGACTAGCGGGGACTAGCACAGATACGCAGTATTTT. It specifies CSVEGQGLAGTSTDTQYF. This sequence joins TRBV29-1 and TRBJ2-3; 12 bases line up with TRBD2. This CDR3 region has 18 residues. Looked up from germline, CDR1 is SQVTM and CDR2 is ANQGSEA. Trimming removed 3 bases from V and 0 bases from J; junction bases left unmatched: 10.

The CDR3 region is CASSDPGTGVNSPLHF. The CDR3 bases are TGTGCCAGTAGTGACCCCGGGACAGGGGTGAATTCACCCCTCCACTTT. The rearrangement joins TRBV19 to TRBJ1-6, with 10 bases lining up with TRBD1. The CDR3 has 16 amino acids. The germline V gene has CDR1 LNHDA and CDR2 SQIVND (reference sequence). J was trimmed by 7 bases and V by 5 bases; bases with no gene match: 8.

The chain carries TRBV5-1 and TRBJ1-2, with a tentative D call TRBD1 (5 bases). CDR1 is SGHRS and CDR2 is YFSETQ in the germline V gene. V was shortened by 4 bases and J by 8 bases, with 12 bases between the two germline ends. The CDR3 runs to 12 residues. CDR3 residues: CASSPDKEGYTF. The DNA of the CDR3 is TGCGCCAGCAGCCCGGACAAAGAGGGCTACACCTTC.

This clone was seen just once. The gene calls are TRBV18 and TRBJ2-3, with D possibly matching TRBD2 (6 bases). V shed 4 bases and J shed 3 bases, with 17 bases lying between them. From germline, CDR1 is KGHSH and CDR2 LQKENI. The CDR3 spans 16 residues. The CDR3 is CASSHTSPALTDTQYF. The CDR3 DNA is TGTGCCAGCTCACACACTAGCCCGGCATTGACAGATACGCAGTATTTT.

This chain uses TRBV28 with TRBJ1-6; TRBD1 agrees at 8 bases. Germline CDR1 reads MDHEN; CDR2 reads SYDVKM. There are 15 residues in the CDR3. The trim removed 2 bases at V and 7 bases at J, leaving 4 bases unmatched. In DNA, the CDR3 is TGTGCCAGCAGTTTAACAGGGGGTTCCAATTCACCCCTCCACTTT. Translated: CASSLTGGSNSPLHF.

The genes are TRBV14 and TRBJ1-2; 7 bases agree with TRBD1. The germline gives CDR1 SGHDN, CDR2 FVKESK. J lost 2 bases, V lost 1 base, and 4 bases had no gene match. The CDR3 is 15 amino acids. Here the CDR3 reads CASSQVTGKNYGYTF. DNA for the CDR3: TGTGCCAGCAGCCAAGTGACAGGGAAAAACTATGGCTACACCTTC.

This clone has only a few counts. V gene TRBV4-2 combines with J gene TRBJ1-6; perhaps TRBD1 as D (6 bases). V was pared by 0 bases and J by 6 bases, with 12 bases between. Germline CDR1 is LGHNA and CDR2 is YNFKEQ. CDR3 length equals 16 residues. In nucleotides, the CDR3 is TGTGCCAGCAGCCAAGATAGCGGGACACCTAATTCACCCCTCCACTTT. It yields the protein CASSQDSGTPNSPLHF.

J is TRBJ2-1 and V is TRBV3-1 (or the pseudogene TRBV3-2); tentative D call: TRBD1 (6 bases). CDR3 length equals 19 residues. Germline V lookup: CDR1 LGHDT, CDR2 YNNKEL (reference sequence). V was clipped by 0 bases and J by 0 bases, with 18 bases between them. The CDR3 here is CASSQEWGPQVISYNEQFF. The CDR3 DNA reads TGTGCCAGCAGCCAAGAGTGGGGGCCGCAGGTCATCTCCTACAATGAGCAGTTCTTC.

This chain links TRBV30 with TRBJ1-4, with D possibly matching TRBD1 (6 bases). This CDR3 contains 14 residues. Germline loops: CDR1 GTSNPN, CDR2 SVGIG (reference sequence). The CDR3 loop reads CAISRGIGNEKLFF. The CDR3 nucleotides read TGTGCTATCTCTAGGGGGATCGGTAATGAAAAACTGTTTTTT. Looking up the rest from reference TRBV30 and TRBJ1-4 gives the full variable domain: SQTIHQWPATLVQPVGSPLSLECTVEGTSNPNLYWYRQAAGRGLQLLFYSVGIGQISSEVPQNLSASRPQDRQFILSSKKLLLSDSGFYLCAISRGIGNEKLFFGSGTQLSVL.

This rearrangement joins TRBV9 to TRBJ1-6, with TRBD1 matching over 8 bases. There are 17 residues in the CDR3. V trimming: 4 bases; J trimming: 6 bases; junction bases outside the gene matches: 12. The germline V gene encodes CDR1 SGDLS and CDR2 YYNGEE. CDR3 loop: CASSSPRTGNSNSPLHF. For the CDR3, the DNA is TGTGCCAGCAGCTCCCCCCGGACAGGGAATAGTAATTCACCCCTCCACTTT. The variable domain in full, with the rest retrieved from reference TRBV9 and TRBJ1-6, is DSGVTQTPKHLITATGQRVTLRCSPRSGDLSVYWYQQSLDQGLQFLIQYYNGEERAKGNILERFSAQQFPDLHSELNLSSLELGDSALYFCASSSPRTGNSNSPLHFGNGTRLTVT.

The chain carries TRBV7-2 and TRBJ1-6; D is possibly TRBD1 (6 bases). Germline V gives CDR1 SGHTA, CDR2 FQGNSA. The CDR3 is made up of 18 amino acids. Deletions cut 5 bases from V and 0 bases from J, with 17 bases between. CDR3 sequence (DNA): TGTGCCAGCAGCCTCCTGAGGCAGGGGCTCTCCTATAATTCACCCCTCCACTTT. Translating gives CASSLLRQGLSYNSPLHF.

This chain uses TRBV3-1 (or the pseudogene TRBV3-2) with TRBJ1-6, with 9 bases identical to TRBD1. The junction had 7 bases not matched to a gene; V was cut back by 4 bases and J by 9 bases. This CDR3 spans 15 amino acids. The germline gives CDR1 LGHDT, CDR2 YNNKEL (reference sequence). Written as DNA, the CDR3 is TGTGCCAGCAGCCTTGACAGGGGGGTAGGTTCACCCCTCCACTTT. Translated, it gives CASSLDRGVGSPLHF.

The chain combines TRBV5-6 with TRBJ1-2, with 9 bases aligning to TRBD1. The CDR3 is 15 amino acids. The V gene's germline CDR1 is SGHDT and CDR2 YYEEEE. The J segment lost 8 bases and the V segment lost 5 bases, leaving 13 bases of the junction unmatched. The CDR3 nucleotides are TGTGCCAGCAGGGTGAACCGACAGGGGGTAGGCGGCTACACCTTC. Amino acids: CASRVNRQGVGGYTF.

This chain uses TRBV28 with TRBJ1-4, with 9 bases fitting TRBD1. This CDR3 contains 16 residues. V shed 6 bases and J 1 base; nucleotides not matched to a gene: 6. Germline V gene lookup returns CDR1 MDHEN and CDR2 SYDVKM. DNA of the CDR3: TGTGCCAGCAGCTCGACGGGACAGGGAACTAATGAAAAACTGTTTTTT. It codes for CASSSTGQGTNEKLFF.